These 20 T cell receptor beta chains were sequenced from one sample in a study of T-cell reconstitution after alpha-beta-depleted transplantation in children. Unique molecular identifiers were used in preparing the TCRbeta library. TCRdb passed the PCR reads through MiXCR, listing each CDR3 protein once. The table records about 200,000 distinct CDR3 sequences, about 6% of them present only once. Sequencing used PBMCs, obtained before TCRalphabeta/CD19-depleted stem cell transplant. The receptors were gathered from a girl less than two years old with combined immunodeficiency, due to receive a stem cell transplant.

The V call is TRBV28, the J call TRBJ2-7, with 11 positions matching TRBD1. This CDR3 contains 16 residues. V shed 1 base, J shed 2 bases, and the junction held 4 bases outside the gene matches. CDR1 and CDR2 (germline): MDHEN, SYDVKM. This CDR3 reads CASSLLGQGVAYEQYF. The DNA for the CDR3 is TGTGCCAGCAGTTTATTGGGACAGGGGGTGGCCTACGAGCAGTACTTC.

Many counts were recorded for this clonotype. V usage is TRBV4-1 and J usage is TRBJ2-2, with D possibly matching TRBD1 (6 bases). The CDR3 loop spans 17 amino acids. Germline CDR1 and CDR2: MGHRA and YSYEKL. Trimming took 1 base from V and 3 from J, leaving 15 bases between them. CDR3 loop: CASSQGIGTQDTGELFF. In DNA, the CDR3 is TGCGCCAGCAGCCAAGGAATCGGGACACAGGACACCGGGGAGCTGTTTTTT.

DNA for the CDR3: TGTGCCAGCAGCTTAGGGACAGACCAAGAGACCCAGTACTTC. Its translation is CASSLGTDQETQYF. The J gene is TRBJ2-5, the V gene TRBV7-9, with D possibly TRBD1 on 6 matching bases. The CDR3 covers 14 residues. Germline assignment: CDR1 SEHNR and CDR2 FQNEAQ (reference sequence). V lost 1 base, J lost 0 bases, and 6 bases lay in between.

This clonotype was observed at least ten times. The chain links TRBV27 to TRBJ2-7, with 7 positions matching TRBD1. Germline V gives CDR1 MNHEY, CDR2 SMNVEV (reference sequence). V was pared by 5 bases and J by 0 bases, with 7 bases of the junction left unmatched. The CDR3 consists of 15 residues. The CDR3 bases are TGTGCCAGCAGTCCCAGAGGGGGCAGCTCCTACGAGCAGTACTTC. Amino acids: CASSPRGGSSYEQYF.

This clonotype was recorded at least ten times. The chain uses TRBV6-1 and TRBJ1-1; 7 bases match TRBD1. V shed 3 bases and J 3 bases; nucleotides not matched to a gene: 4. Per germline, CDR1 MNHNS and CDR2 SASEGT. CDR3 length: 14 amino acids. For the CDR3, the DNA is TGTGCCAGCAGTGAGACAGGGAGGTACACTGAAGCTTTCTTT. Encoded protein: CASSETGRYTEAFF.

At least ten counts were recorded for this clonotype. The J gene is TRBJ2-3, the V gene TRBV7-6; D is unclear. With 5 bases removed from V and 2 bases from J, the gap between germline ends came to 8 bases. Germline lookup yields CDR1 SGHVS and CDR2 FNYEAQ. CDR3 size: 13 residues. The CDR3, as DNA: TGTGCCAGCAGCCGGACGGTCACAGATACGCAGTATTTT. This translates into CASSRTVTDTQYF. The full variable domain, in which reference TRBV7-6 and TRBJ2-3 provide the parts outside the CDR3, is GAGVSQSPRYKVTKRGQDVALRCDPISGHVSLYWYRQALGQGPEFLTYFNYEAQQDKSGLPNDRFSAERPEGSISTLTIQRTEQRDSAMYRCASSRTVTDTQYFGPGTRLTVL.

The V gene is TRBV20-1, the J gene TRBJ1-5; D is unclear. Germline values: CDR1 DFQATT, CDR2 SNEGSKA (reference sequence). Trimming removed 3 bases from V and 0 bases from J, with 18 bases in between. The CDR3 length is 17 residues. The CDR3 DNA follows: TGCAGTGCTAGGGGAGCGGCCGACCTTTATAGCAATCAGCCCCAGCATTTT. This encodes CSARGAADLYSNQPQHF.

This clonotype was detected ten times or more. The CDR3 region is CASSRTGEKDTQYF. The CDR3 nucleotides read TGTGCCAGCAGCCGGACAGGGGAGAAAGATACGCAGTATTTT. The chain employs TRBV6-5 and TRBJ2-3; 9 bases are shared with TRBD1. There are 14 residues in the CDR3. V shed 6 bases and J 5 bases; nucleotides not matched to a gene: 6. CDR1 is MNHEY, CDR2 SVGAGI, per germline.

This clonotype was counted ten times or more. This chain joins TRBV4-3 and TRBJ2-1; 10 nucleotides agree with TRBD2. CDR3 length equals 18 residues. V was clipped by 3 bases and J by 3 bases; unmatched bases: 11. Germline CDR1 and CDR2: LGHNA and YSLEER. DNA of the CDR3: TGCGCCAGCAGCCAGGGGGCTAGCGGGAGTCTGGGCTACAATGAGCAGTTCTTC. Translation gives CASSQGASGSLGYNEQFF.

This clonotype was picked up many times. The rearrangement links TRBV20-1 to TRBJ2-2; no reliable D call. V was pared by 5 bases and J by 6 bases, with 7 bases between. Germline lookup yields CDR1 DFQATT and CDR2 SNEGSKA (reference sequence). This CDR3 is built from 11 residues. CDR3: CSAPRAGELFF. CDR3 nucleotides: TGCAGTGCTCCTAGGGCCGGGGAGCTGTTTTTT.

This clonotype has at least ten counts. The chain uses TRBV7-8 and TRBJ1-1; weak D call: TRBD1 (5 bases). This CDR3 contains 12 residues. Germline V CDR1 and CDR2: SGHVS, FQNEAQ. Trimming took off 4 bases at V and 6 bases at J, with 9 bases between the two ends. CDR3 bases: TGTGCCAGCAGCTCAGGGTTCGCTGAAGCTTTCTTT. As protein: CASSSGFAEAFF. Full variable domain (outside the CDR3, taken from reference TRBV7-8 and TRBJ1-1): GAGVSQSPRYKVAKRGQDVALRCDPISGHVSLFWYQQALGQGPEFLTYFQNEAQLDKSGLPSDRFFAERPEGSVSTLKIQRTQQEDSAVYLCASSSGFAEAFFGQGTRLTVV.

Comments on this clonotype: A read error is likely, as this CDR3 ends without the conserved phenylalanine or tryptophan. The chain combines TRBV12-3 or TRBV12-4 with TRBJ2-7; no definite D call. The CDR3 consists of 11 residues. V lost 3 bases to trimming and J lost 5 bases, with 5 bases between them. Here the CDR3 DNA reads TGTGCCAGCAGTTTGGGTCACGAGCAGTACCTC. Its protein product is CASSLGHEQYL.

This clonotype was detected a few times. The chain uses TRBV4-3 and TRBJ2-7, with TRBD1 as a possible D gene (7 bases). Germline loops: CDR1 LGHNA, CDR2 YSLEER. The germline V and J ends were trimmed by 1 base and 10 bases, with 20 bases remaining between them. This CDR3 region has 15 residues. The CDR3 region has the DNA TGCGCCAGCAGCCAAGGTCGCCAGGGGGAGGCCCCTCAGTACTTC. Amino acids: CASSQGRQGEAPQYF.

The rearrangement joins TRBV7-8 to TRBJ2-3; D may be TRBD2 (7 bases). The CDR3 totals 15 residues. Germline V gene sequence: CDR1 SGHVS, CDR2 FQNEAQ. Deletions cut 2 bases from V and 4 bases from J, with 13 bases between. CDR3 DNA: TGTGCCAGCAGCTTACTAGGGGGGGCAGCAGATACGCAGTATTTT. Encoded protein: CASSLLGGAADTQYF.

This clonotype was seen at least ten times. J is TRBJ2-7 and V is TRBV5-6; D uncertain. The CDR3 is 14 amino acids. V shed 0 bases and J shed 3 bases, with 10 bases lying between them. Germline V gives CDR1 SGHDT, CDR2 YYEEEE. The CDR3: CASSLVGAIYEQYF. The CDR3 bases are TGTGCCAGCAGCTTGGTAGGAGCCATCTACGAGCAGTACTTC.

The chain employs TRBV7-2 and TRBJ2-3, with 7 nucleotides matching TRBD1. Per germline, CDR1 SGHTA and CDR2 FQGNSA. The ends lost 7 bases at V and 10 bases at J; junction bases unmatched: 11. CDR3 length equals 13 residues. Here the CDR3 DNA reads TGTGCCAGCAACAGGGACAGTGCCAAATCGCAGTATTTT. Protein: CASNRDSAKSQYF. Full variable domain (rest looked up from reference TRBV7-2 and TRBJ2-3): GAGVSQSPSNKVTEKGKDVELRCDPISGHTALYWYRQSLGQGLEFLIYFQGNSAPDKSGLPSDRFSAERTGGSVSTLTIQRTQQEDSAVYLCASNRDSAKSQYFGPGTRLTVL.

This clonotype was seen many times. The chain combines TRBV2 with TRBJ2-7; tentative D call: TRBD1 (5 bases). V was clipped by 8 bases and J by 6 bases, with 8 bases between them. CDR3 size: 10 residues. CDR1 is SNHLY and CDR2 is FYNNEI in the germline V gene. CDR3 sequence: CASLQGEQYF. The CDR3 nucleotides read TGTGCCAGCCTCCAGGGCGAGCAGTACTTC.

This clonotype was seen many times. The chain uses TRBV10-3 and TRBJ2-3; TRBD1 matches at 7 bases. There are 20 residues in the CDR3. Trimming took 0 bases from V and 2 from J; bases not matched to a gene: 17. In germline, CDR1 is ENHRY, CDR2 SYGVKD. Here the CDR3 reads CAISESGTGALPQSTDTQYF. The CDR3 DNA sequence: TGTGCCATCAGTGAGTCGGGAACAGGGGCCCTACCCCAATCCACAGATACGCAGTATTTT.

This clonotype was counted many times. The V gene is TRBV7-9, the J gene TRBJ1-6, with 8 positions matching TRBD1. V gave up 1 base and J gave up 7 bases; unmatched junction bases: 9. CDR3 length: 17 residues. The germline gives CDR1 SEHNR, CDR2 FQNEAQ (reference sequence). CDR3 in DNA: TGTGCCAGCAGCTTAGTTGTGGGACAGGTTTTCAATTCACCCCTCCACTTT. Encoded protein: CASSLVVGQVFNSPLHF.

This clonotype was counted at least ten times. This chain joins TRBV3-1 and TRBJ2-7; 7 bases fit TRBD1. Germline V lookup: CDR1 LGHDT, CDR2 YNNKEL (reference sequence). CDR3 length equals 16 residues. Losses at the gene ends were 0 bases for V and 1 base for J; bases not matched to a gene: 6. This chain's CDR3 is CASSQEHRGLSYEQYF. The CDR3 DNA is TGTGCCAGCAGCCAAGAGCACAGGGGCTTATCCTACGAGCAGTACTTC.